Below, 5 T cell receptor beta chains from the same sample are listed, as sequenced in a study of sequential checkpoint blockade in melanoma. The data were produced by immunoSEQ multiplex PCR, yet TCRdb's version contains in-frame clones alone and is incomplete. Among more than 10,000 clones listed, about three quarters were seen once. Treatment denoted: randomized to nivolumab then ipilimumab (arm A) or the reverse (arm B). The starting material was CD8+ T cells sorted from blood (inferred from file names), obtained from a patient given nivolumab and ipilimumab in sequence. Receptor source: a human donor with melanoma.

The chain combines TRBV9 with TRBJ2-7, with a possible D match to TRBD1 (7 bases). Trimming stripped 4 bases from V and 7 bases from J, with 12 bases between. Germline V gene data show CDR1 as SGDLS and CDR2 as YYNGEE. The length of the CDR3 is 12 residues. The CDR3 DNA is TGTGCCAGCAGCCGGGGGACAGAAGAGCAGTACTTC. Translated: CASSRGTEEQYF.

This clone came up a few times. J is TRBJ2-1 and V is TRBV7-9; 7 nucleotides align to TRBD1. CDR3 length: 13 amino acids. J gave up 7 bases and V 5 bases, and 5 bases lay outside the gene matches. Per germline, CDR1 SEHNR and CDR2 FQNEAQ (reference sequence). The CDR3, as DNA: TGTGCCAGCAGCCTGATACAGGGGAATGAGCAGTTCTTC. It translates to CASSLIQGNEQFF.

The J gene is TRBJ2-7, the V gene TRBV2; weak D call: TRBD1 (7 bases). The germline V gene encodes CDR1 SNHLY and CDR2 FYNNEI. This CDR3 is built from 15 residues. V was clipped by 5 bases and J by 3 bases, with 17 bases between them. The CDR3 spells CASSPIPGGNYEQYF. As DNA, the CDR3 is TGTGCCAGCAGTCCTATCCCAGGGGGGAACTACGAGCAGTACTTC.

V is TRBV7-9 and J is TRBJ2-7; no definite D call. The CDR3 length is 13 residues. The germline V gene has CDR1 SEHNR and CDR2 FQNEAQ (reference sequence). The ends were cut back, 0 bases at V and 0 bases at J, with 3 bases in the middle. Written as DNA, the CDR3 is TGTGCCAGCAGCTTAGCCTTCTCCTACGAGCAGTACTTC. Its translation is CASSLAFSYEQYF.

The CDR3 DNA follows: TGTGCCTGGGCCTCCGTCCTTGAGCGAATCGGCACAGATACGCAGTATTTT. Protein product: CAWASVLERIGTDTQYF. The chain links TRBV30 to TRBJ2-3, with unresolved D. V lost 5 bases and J 1 base, leaving 22 bases between the germline ends. CDR3 size: 17 residues. Germline-derived CDR1 and CDR2 are GTSNPN and SVGIG (reference sequence).